Shown below are 27 T cell receptor beta chains from a single sample sequenced in a study of identical twins. TCRdb fed the 5' RACE reads into MiXCR, producing one record per CDR3 protein. Of a few hundred thousand distinct CDR3 sequences in the sample, just under 10% were seen once. The data also belong to a second study, concerning yellow fever vaccine responses in identical twins.

The material sequenced was PBMCs. The source of these receptors is a woman aged 18-35 years in good health.

At least ten counts were recorded for this clonotype. This chain connects TRBV2 to TRBJ2-1, with 7 positions matching TRBD1. V was clipped by 0 bases and J by 6 bases; unmatched bases: 5. The CDR3 sequence is 15 residues long. The germline gives CDR1 SNHLY, CDR2 FYNNEI. The CDR3 sequence: CASSEARGPFNEQFF. The CDR3 nucleotides read TGTGCCAGCAGTGAAGCGAGGGGGCCTTTCAATGAGCAGTTCTTC.

The chain has TRBV18 and TRBJ2-3; 9 bases map to TRBD1. CDR1 is KGHSH and CDR2 is LQKENI in the germline V gene. The CDR3 runs to 18 residues. The V gene end was trimmed by 2 bases and the J gene end by 6 bases; junction bases not matched to a gene: 15. The CDR3 region has the DNA TGTGCCAGCTCACCATTAATATCCGGGACAGGGAAAAGGGATACGCAGTATTTT. Its translation: CASSPLISGTGKRDTQYF.

This clonotype turned up a few times. The chain uses TRBV6-4 and TRBJ2-3, with 14 nucleotides matching TRBD2. V lost 7 bases, J lost 6 bases, and 21 bases stayed unmatched. This CDR3 has 20 amino acids. CDR1 is MRHNA and CDR2 is SNTAGT in the germline V gene. In DNA, the CDR3 is TGTGCCAGCATGTCTCCGGGGGGCCGGACTAGCGGGGGGATAGCGGATACGCAGTATTTT. Protein: CASMSPGGRTSGGIADTQYF.

The V call is TRBV12-3 or TRBV12-4, the J call TRBJ2-6; possibly TRBD1 or TRBD2 for D (6 bases each). The length of the CDR3 is 19 residues. The V end lost 5 bases, the J end lost 2 bases, and 22 bases lay between the germline ends. The CDR3 loop is CASSPDPLWGAAGANVLTF. The CDR3 DNA sequence: TGTGCCAGCAGTCCCGATCCGCTGTGGGGGGCGGCTGGGGCCAACGTCCTGACTTTC.

This clonotype has a handful of counts. The chain combines TRBV5-1 with TRBJ2-6; 8 bases are a match to TRBD1. Germline CDR1 reads SGHRS; CDR2 reads YFSETQ. Trimming took 7 bases from V and 0 from J; bases not matched to a gene: 3. The length of the CDR3 is 15 residues. The CDR3 here is CASGDRGSGANVLTF. CDR3 sequence (DNA): TGCGCCAGCGGCGACAGGGGCTCTGGGGCCAACGTCCTGACTTTC.

The chain recombines TRBV24-1 with TRBJ2-3, with 12 bases that match TRBD2. CDR1 is KGHDR and CDR2 is SFDVKD in the germline V gene. The V segment lost 4 bases and the J segment 6 bases; nucleotides outside the gene matches: 22. This CDR3 is 21 amino acids long. CDR3 bases: TGTGCCACCAGTGACCCCACGCTAGCGGGAGGGCACGGATATCCGCCGGATACGCAGTATTTT. Its translation is CATSDPTLAGGHGYPPDTQYF.

In this sample, this clonotype turned up many times. The V call is TRBV7-9, the J call TRBJ1-1; weak D call: TRBD1 (5 bases). The CDR3 spans 14 residues. From germline, CDR1 is SEHNR and CDR2 FQNEAQ (reference sequence). Between the trimmed V and J ends, which lost 8 bases and 3 bases, there was a span of 16 bases. CDR3 bases: TGTGCCAGCGAGATAGGGGCCTGGGACACTGAAGCTTTCTTT. Encoded protein: CASEIGAWDTEAFF.

This clonotype was seen more than once but under ten times. The chain employs TRBV6-2 or TRBV6-3 and TRBJ2-6, with D perhaps matching TRBD1 (5 bases). In germline, CDR1 is MNHEY, CDR2 SVGEGT. This CDR3 spans 18 amino acids. V gave up 5 bases and J gave up 0 bases, with 17 bases separating them. The CDR3 spells CASSGWEDSFSGANVLTF. The CDR3 nucleotides are TGTGCCAGCAGTGGCTGGGAAGACAGCTTCTCTGGGGCCAACGTCCTGACTTTC.

In its sample, this clonotype was seen many times. In DNA, the CDR3 is TGTGCCAGCAGTTTTACGGGGGCCACAGATACGCAGTATTTT. It is translated as CASSFTGATDTQYF. The rearrangement links TRBV12-3 or TRBV12-4 to TRBJ2-3; D is tentatively TRBD1 or TRBD2 (6 bases each). Between the trimmed V and J ends, which lost 3 bases and 2 bases, there was a span of 9 bases. The CDR3 runs to 14 residues.

Many counts were recorded for this clonotype. The chain combines TRBV27 with TRBJ2-3, with D possibly being TRBD2 (6 bases). The CDR3 is made up of 15 amino acids. Germline assignment: CDR1 MNHEY and CDR2 SMNVEV (reference sequence). V was clipped by 5 bases and J by 7 bases, with 19 bases between them. The CDR3: CASSRLSGGRNTQYF. The CDR3, as DNA: TGTGCCAGCAGTAGGCTAAGTGGGGGGAGGAATACGCAGTATTTT.

This clonotype was counted at least ten times. The chain employs TRBV5-6 and TRBJ2-7; no definite D call. The germline V and J ends were trimmed by 2 bases and 6 bases, with 9 bases remaining between them. The CDR3 is 12 residues long. The germline CDR1 and CDR2 sequences are SGHDT and YYEEEE. The CDR3 loop reads CASSFSRFEQYF. The CDR3 nucleotides are TGTGCCAGCAGCTTTAGTCGTTTCGAGCAGTACTTC.

The chain links TRBV4-1 to TRBJ2-3, with unresolved D. This CDR3 has 16 residues. Germline V gene data show CDR1 as MGHRA and CDR2 as YSYEKL. The ends were cut back, 4 bases at V and 2 bases at J, with 16 bases in the middle. This CDR3 is CASSPPSPTTTDTQYF. The CDR3 DNA sequence: TGCGCCAGCAGCCCTCCCTCCCCTACAACCACAGATACGCAGTATTTT.

This clonotype has a handful of counts. This rearrangement joins TRBV20-1 to TRBJ2-5; TRBD1 is a possible D gene (6 bases). The CDR3 has 15 residues. V dropped 3 bases and J dropped 3 bases, with 17 bases sitting between them. Germline V CDR1 and CDR2: DFQATT, SNEGSKA (reference sequence). CDR3 in DNA: TGCAGTGCTAGCCCCGAGATTCGGACAGAAGAGACCCAGTACTTC. This gives the protein CSASPEIRTEETQYF.

This clonotype was recorded a few times. This chain joins TRBV7-2 and TRBJ2-7; D tentatively fits TRBD1 or TRBD2 (5 bases each). CDR3 size: 16 residues. Looked up from germline, CDR1 is SGHTA and CDR2 is FQGNSA. Trimming shortened V by 4 bases and J by 6 bases, and 22 bases separated the two germline ends. DNA for the CDR3: TGTGCCAGCAGCTCTGGCGATGGGGGTCGTCTGGGCGAGCAGTACTTC. It is translated as CASSSGDGGRLGEQYF.

This clonotype has at least ten counts. The CDR3 coding sequence is TGTGCCACCAGTGATTTAGTCCTGGCGGGAGGTCAAGAGACCCAGTACTTC. Protein: CATSDLVLAGGQETQYF. The chain joins TRBV24-1 to TRBJ2-5, with 8 nucleotides matching TRBD2. CDR1 is KGHDR and CDR2 is SFDVKD in the germline V gene. V was pared by 1 base and J by 2 bases, with 8 bases of the junction left unmatched. The CDR3 covers 17 residues.

This clonotype was observed many times. The chain is built from TRBV6-6 and TRBJ1-1; 8 nucleotides match TRBD1. With 7 bases clipped from V and 10 bases from J, the junction kept 11 bases outside the gene matches. CDR3 length equals 13 residues. The germline V gene has CDR1 MNHNY and CDR2 SVGAGI (reference sequence). The CDR3 DNA sequence: TGTGCCAGCATCCGTCAGGGGGCTCAGGGAGCTTTCTTT. It yields the protein CASIRQGAQGAFF.

J is TRBJ2-2 and V is TRBV27; 9 nucleotides align to TRBD1. Germline V gives CDR1 MNHEY, CDR2 SMNVEV (reference sequence). V shed 1 base and J 5 bases; nucleotides not matched to a gene: 5. The CDR3 runs 16 residues. CDR3 sequence: CASSLFAQGATGELFF. DNA for the CDR3: TGTGCCAGCAGTTTATTCGCACAGGGGGCGACCGGGGAGCTGTTTTTT.

This chain links TRBV10-2 with TRBJ2-7; D is ambiguous. Trimming left V 4 bases short and J 3 bases short, with 13 bases between. Germline V gene lookup returns CDR1 WSHSY and CDR2 SAAADI. CDR3 length: 14 amino acids. The CDR3 region is CASSARLADYEQYF. The CDR3 nucleotides are TGCGCCAGCAGTGCTCGACTCGCGGACTACGAGCAGTACTTC.

A few counts support this clonotype. The chain carries TRBV2 and TRBJ2-3; D is possibly TRBD2 (6 bases). V was pared by 7 bases and J by 5 bases, with 13 bases between. CDR3 size: 13 residues. In germline, CDR1 is SNHLY, CDR2 FYNNEI. The CDR3 region is CASNGGAGDTQYF. CDR3 nucleotide sequence: TGTGCCAGCAATGGGGGAGCGGGAGATACGCAGTATTTT.

This chain links TRBV7-2 with TRBJ2-3, with no clear D. CDR1 and CDR2 from the germline V gene are SGHTA and FQGNSA. Trimming pared 3 bases from V and 4 bases from J, leaving 8 bases between. CDR3 size: 13 residues. Written as DNA, the CDR3 is TGTGCCAGCAGCTTGAGTCCCCCAGATACGCAGTATTTT. Translating it yields CASSLSPPDTQYF.

The chain carries TRBV7-9 and TRBJ2-5; D perhaps matches TRBD1 (6 bases). The CDR3 loop spans 15 amino acids. Trimming shortened V by 3 bases and J by 5 bases, and 16 bases separated the two germline ends. Germline CDR1 reads SEHNR; CDR2 reads FQNEAQ (reference sequence). This chain's CDR3 is CASSLIQGRLETQYF. The CDR3 DNA reads as TGTGCCAGCAGCTTGATTCAGGGGCGATTGGAGACCCAGTACTTC. The full variable domain, in which reference TRBV7-9 and TRBJ2-5 provide the parts outside the CDR3, is DTGVSQNPRHKITKRGQNVTFRCDPISEHNRLYWYRQTLGQGPEFLTYFQNEAQLEKSRLLSDRFSAERPKGSFSTLEIQRTEQGDSAMYLCASSLIQGRLETQYFGPGTRLLVL.

A few counts support this clonotype. V gene TRBV25-1 combines with J gene TRBJ2-1; the match to TRBD1 covers 11 bases. The CDR3 is 14 residues long. The V segment lost 4 bases and the J segment 7 bases; nucleotides outside the gene matches: 3. Germline-derived CDR1 and CDR2 are MGHDK and SYGVNS. The CDR3 coding sequence is TGTGCCAGCAGTGGGACAGGGGGCTGGAATGAGCAGTTCTTC. Translated: CASSGTGGWNEQFF.

The rearrangement joins TRBV20-1 to TRBJ2-1; 8 positions match TRBD2. The trim removed 1 base at V and 6 bases at J, leaving 23 bases unmatched. This CDR3 is 20 amino acids long. Germline V gene sequence: CDR1 DFQATT, CDR2 SNEGSKA (reference sequence). CDR3 residues: CSARARNEKTSGQISNEQFF. The CDR3 coding sequence is TGCAGTGCTAGAGCCCGGAATGAGAAAACTAGCGGACAAATCTCCAATGAGCAGTTCTTC.

This clonotype was observed a handful of times. The chain couples TRBV3-1 to TRBJ1-1; D remains unclear. Germline CDR1 is LGHDT and CDR2 is YNNKEL (reference sequence). This CDR3 contains 15 residues. With 2 bases removed from V and 1 base from J, the gap between germline ends came to 11 bases. The CDR3 sequence: CASSQKPRGNTEAFF. The CDR3 DNA sequence: TGTGCCAGCAGCCAAAAACCTCGTGGGAACACTGAAGCTTTCTTT.

In this sample, this clonotype turned up a few times. The chain is built from TRBV12-3 or TRBV12-4 and TRBJ2-2; 8 positions match TRBD2. The CDR3 extends over 16 amino acids. Trimming removed 7 bases from V and 1 base from J; junction bases left unmatched: 8. The CDR3: CASINGRGRNTGELFF. The DNA of the CDR3 is TGTGCCAGCATCAACGGGAGGGGCCGGAACACCGGGGAGCTGTTTTTT.

V gene TRBV9 combines with J gene TRBJ1-5, with D uncertain. The CDR3 runs 13 residues. The germline gives CDR1 SGDLS, CDR2 YYNGEE. Trimming removed 1 base at V and 4 bases at J, with 6 bases between. CDR3 DNA: TGTGCCAGCAGCGTATCGATAAATCAGCCCCAGCATTTT. Residues: CASSVSINQPQHF.

This clonotype was found many times. This chain joins TRBV5-6 and TRBJ1-1; tentative D call: TRBD1 (5 bases). The CDR3 runs to 13 residues. Germline CDR1 SGHDT, CDR2 YYEEEE. V was shortened by 4 bases and J by 0 bases, with 7 bases between the two germline ends. CDR3 sequence reads: CASSAGLNTEAFF. The CDR3 nucleotides read TGTGCCAGCAGCGCGGGACTGAACACTGAAGCTTTCTTT. Full variable domain (outside the CDR3, taken from reference TRBV5-6 and TRBJ1-1): DAGVTQSPTHLIKTRGQQVTLRCSPKSGHDTVSWYQQALGQGPQFIFQYYEEEERQRGNFPDRFSGHQFPNYSSELNVNALLLGDSALYLCASSAGLNTEAFFGQGTRLTVV.